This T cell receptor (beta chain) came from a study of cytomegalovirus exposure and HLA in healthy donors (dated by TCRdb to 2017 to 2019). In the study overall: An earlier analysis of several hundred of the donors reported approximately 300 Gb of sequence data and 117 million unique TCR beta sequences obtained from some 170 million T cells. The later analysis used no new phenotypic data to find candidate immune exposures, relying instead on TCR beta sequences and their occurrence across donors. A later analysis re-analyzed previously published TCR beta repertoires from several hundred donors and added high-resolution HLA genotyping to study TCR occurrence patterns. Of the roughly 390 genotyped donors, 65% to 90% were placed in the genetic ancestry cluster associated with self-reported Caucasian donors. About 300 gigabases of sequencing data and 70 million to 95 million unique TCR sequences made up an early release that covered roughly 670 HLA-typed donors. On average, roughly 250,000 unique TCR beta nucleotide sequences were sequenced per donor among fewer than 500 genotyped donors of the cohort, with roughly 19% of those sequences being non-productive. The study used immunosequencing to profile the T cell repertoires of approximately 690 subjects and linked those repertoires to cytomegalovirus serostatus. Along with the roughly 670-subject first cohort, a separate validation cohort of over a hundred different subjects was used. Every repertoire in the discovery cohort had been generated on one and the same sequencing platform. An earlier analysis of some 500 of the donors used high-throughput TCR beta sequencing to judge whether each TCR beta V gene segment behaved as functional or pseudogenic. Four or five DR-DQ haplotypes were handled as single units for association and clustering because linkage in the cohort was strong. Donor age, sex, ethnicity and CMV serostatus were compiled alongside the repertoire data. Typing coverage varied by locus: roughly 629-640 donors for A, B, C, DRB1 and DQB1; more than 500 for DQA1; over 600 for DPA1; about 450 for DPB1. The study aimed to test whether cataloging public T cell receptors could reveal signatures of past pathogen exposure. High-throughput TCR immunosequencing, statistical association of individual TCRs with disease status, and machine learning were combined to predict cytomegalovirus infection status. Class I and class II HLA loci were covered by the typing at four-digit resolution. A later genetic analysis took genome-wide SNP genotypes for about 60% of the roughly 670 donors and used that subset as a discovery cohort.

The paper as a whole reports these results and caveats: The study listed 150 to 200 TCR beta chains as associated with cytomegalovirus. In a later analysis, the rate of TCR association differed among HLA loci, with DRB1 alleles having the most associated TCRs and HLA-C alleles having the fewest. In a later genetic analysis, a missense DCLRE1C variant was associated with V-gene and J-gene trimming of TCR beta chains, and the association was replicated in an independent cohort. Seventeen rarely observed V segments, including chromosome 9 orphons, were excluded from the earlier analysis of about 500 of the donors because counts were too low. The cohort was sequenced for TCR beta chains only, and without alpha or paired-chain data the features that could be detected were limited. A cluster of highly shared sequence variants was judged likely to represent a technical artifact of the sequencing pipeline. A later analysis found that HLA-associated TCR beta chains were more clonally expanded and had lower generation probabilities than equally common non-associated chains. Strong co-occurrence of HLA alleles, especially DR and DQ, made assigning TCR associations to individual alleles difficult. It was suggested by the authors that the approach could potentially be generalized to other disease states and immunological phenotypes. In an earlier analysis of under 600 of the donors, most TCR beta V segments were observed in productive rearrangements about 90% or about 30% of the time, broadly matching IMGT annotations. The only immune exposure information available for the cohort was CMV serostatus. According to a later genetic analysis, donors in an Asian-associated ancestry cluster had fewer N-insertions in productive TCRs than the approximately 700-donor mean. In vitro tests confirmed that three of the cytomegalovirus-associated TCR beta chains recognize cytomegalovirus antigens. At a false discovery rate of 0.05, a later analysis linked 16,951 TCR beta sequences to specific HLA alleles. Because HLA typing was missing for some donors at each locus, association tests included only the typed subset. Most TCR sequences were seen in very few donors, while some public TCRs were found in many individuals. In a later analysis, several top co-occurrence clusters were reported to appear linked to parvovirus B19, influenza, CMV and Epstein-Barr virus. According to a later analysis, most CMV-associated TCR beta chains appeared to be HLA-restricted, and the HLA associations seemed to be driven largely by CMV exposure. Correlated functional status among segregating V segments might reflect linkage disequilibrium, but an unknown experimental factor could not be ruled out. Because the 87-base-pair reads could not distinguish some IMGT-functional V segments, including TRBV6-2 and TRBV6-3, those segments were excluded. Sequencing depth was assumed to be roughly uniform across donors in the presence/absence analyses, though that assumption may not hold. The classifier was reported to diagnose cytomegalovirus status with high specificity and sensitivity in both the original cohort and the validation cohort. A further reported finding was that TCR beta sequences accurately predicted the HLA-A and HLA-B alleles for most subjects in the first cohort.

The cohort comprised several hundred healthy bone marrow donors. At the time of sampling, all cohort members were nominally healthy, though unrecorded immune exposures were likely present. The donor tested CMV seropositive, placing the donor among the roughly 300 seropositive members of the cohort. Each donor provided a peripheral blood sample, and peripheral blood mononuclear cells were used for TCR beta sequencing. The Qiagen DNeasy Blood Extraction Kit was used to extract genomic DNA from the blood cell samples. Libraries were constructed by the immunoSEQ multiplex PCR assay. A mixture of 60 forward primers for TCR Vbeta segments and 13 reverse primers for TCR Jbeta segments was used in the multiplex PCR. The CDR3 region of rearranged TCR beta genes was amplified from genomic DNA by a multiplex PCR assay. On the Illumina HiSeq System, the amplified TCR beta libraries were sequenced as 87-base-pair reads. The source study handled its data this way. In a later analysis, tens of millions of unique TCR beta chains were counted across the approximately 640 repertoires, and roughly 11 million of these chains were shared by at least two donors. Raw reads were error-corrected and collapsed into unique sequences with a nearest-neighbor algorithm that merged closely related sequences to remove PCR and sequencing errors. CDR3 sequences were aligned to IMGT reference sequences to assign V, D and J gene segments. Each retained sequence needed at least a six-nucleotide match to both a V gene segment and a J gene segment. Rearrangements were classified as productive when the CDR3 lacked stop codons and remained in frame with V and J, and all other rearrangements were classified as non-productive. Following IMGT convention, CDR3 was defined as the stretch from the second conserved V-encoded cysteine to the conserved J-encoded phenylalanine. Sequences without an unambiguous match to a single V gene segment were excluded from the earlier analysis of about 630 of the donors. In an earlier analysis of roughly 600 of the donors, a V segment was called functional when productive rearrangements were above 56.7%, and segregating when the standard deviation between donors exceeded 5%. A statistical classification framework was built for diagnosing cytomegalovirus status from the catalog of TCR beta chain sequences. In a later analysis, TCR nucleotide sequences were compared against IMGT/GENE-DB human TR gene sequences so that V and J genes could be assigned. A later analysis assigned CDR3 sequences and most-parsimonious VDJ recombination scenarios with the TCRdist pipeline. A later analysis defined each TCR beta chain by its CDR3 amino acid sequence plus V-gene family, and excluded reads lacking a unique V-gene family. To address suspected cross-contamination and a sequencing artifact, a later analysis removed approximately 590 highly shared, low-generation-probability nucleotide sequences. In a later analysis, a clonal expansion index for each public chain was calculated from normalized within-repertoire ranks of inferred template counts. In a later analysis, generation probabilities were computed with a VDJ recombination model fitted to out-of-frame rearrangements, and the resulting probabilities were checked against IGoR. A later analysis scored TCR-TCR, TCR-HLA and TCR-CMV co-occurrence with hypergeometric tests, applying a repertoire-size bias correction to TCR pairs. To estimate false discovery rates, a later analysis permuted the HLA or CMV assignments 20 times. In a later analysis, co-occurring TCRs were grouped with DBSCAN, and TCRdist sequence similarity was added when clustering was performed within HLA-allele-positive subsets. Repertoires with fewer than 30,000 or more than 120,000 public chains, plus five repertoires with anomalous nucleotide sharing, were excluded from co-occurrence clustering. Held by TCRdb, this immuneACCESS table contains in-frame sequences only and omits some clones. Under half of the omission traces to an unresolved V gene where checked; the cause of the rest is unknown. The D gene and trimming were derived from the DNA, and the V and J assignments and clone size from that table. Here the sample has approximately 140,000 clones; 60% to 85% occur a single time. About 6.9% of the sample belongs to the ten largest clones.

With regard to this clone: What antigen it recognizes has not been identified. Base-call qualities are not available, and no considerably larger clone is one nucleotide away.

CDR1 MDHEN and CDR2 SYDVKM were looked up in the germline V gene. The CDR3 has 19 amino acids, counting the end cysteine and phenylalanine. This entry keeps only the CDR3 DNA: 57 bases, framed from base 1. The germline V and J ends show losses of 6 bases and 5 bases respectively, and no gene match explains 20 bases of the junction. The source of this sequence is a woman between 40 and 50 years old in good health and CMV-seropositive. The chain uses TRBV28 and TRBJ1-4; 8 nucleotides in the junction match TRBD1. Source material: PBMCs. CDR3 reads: CASRTLLKGGTGRNEKLFF. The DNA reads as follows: TGTGCCAGCAGGACACTCCTAAAAGGCGGGACAGGAAGGAATGAAAAACTGTTTTTT. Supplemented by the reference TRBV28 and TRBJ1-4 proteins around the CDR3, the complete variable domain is DVKVTQSSRYLVKRTGEKVFLECVQDMDHENMFWYRQDPGLGLRLIYFSYDVKMKEKGDIPEGYSVSREKKERFSLILESASTNQTSMYLCASRTLLKGGTGRNEKLFFGSGTQLSVL.